This T cell receptor (beta chain) was sequenced during a study of T cell repertoires in cytomegalovirus infection (dated by TCRdb to about 2019). For the wider study: The peptide stimulations were aimed at well-studied HLA-B-restricted epitopes as well as recently identified HLA-C-restricted CMV epitopes, whose presentation resists viral immunomodulation. Donor HLA type was relevant to the analysis, as public TCR beta signatures indicated carriage of CMV infection together with the matching HLA type.

What the study reported, not specific to this receptor: Carriers of CMV infection plus the relevant HLA type were discriminated by the cumulative frequency of public TCR beta family members in the study cohort and in an independent roughly 350-donor cohort. The ex vivo response was dominated by HLA-C-restricted CMV-specific TCR beta clonotypes, and the single most frequent clonotype in two of eight donors was supplied by these HLA-C-restricted clonotypes.

TCRdb lists the instrument as Illumina HiSeq 1500. TCRdb redid the processing of the public reads, applying fastp at Q25 and MiXCR, and retained in-frame beta chains. All rows with the same CDR3 protein become a single entry with the most common DNA and genes. The sample table lists hundreds of thousands of distinct CDR3 sequences, approximately 32% of them with a count of one. Around 12% of the sample goes to the ten largest clones. CDR1 and CDR2, per the germline V gene, are LGHNA and YSLEER. Spanning cysteine to phenylalanine, the CDR3 consists of 17 amino acids. Just the 51-base CDR3 DNA is kept, in frame starting at base 1. V has 0 bases trimmed and J has 0 bases trimmed; junction bases matching no gene number 5. Concerning this clonotype: The clone's antigen remains unknown. Base qualities were left out, and no much larger clone turns up one base away.

The treatment or condition label here, explained by the study, means: in vitro stimulation with specific CMV peptide epitopes to enrich CMV-specific T cells. The chain was built from TRBV4-3 and TRBJ1-5; TRBD1 lines up with 7 middle nucleotides. This clonotype was obtained from a human donor in good health (CMV status not recorded). Some clones in this sample may be carry-over from other donors' samples. This material consisted of cultured CD8+ T cells from PBMCs, taken from culture after CMV antigen stimulation. The nucleotide sequence reads TGCGCCAGCAGCCAAGATTGGGACAGATATAGCAATCAGCCCCAGCATTTT. Its coded protein is CASSQDWDRYSNQPQHF.